Below, one TCR beta chain is given with its context. The target antigen is unknown. The donors, healthy Caucasians from Russia, were aged roughly 6 to 100. PCR was performed a second time for 7 to 11 cycles using a sample-barcoded 5' primer and a J-beta primer mix. TCRdb processed the 5' RACE reads anew with MiXCR; each CDR3 protein has one entry. The table includes 950,000 to 1,200,000 distinct CDR3 sequences, more than 30% detected once. This record belongs to a study of blood T cells in healthy people across ages. The study's findings and limits: As naive T cell percentage varied, TCR beta diversity correlated strongly with it. Compared with aged donors, long-lived donors showed fewer expanded clones, suggesting selection.

The material sequenced was blood. The clonotype was recovered from a man younger than 35 in good health.

The CDR3 sequence is CASSLTGAPTDTQYF. CDR3 DNA sequence: TGTGCCAGCAGTTTAACGGGAGCCCCCACAGATACGCAGTATTTT. The chain has TRBV12-3 or TRBV12-4 and TRBJ2-3, with a possible D match to TRBD2 (6 bases). Trimming stripped 2 bases from V and 2 bases from J, with 11 bases between. The CDR3 loop spans 15 amino acids.